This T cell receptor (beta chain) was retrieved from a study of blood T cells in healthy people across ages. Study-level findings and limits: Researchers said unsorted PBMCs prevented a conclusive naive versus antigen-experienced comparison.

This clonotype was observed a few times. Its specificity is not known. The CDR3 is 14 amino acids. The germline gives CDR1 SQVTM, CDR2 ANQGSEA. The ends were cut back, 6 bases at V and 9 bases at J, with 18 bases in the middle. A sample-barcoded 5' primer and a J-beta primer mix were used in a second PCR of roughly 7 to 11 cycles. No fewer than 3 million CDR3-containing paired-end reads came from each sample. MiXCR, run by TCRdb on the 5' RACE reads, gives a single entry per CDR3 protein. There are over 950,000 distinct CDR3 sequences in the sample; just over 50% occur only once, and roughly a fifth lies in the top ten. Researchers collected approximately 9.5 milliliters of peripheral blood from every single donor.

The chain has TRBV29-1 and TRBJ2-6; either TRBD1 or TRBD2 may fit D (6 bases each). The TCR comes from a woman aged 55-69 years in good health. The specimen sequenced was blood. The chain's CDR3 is CSVSMGAEGNVLTF. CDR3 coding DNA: TGCAGCGTGTCAATGGGGGCGGAGGGCAACGTCCTGACTTTC.